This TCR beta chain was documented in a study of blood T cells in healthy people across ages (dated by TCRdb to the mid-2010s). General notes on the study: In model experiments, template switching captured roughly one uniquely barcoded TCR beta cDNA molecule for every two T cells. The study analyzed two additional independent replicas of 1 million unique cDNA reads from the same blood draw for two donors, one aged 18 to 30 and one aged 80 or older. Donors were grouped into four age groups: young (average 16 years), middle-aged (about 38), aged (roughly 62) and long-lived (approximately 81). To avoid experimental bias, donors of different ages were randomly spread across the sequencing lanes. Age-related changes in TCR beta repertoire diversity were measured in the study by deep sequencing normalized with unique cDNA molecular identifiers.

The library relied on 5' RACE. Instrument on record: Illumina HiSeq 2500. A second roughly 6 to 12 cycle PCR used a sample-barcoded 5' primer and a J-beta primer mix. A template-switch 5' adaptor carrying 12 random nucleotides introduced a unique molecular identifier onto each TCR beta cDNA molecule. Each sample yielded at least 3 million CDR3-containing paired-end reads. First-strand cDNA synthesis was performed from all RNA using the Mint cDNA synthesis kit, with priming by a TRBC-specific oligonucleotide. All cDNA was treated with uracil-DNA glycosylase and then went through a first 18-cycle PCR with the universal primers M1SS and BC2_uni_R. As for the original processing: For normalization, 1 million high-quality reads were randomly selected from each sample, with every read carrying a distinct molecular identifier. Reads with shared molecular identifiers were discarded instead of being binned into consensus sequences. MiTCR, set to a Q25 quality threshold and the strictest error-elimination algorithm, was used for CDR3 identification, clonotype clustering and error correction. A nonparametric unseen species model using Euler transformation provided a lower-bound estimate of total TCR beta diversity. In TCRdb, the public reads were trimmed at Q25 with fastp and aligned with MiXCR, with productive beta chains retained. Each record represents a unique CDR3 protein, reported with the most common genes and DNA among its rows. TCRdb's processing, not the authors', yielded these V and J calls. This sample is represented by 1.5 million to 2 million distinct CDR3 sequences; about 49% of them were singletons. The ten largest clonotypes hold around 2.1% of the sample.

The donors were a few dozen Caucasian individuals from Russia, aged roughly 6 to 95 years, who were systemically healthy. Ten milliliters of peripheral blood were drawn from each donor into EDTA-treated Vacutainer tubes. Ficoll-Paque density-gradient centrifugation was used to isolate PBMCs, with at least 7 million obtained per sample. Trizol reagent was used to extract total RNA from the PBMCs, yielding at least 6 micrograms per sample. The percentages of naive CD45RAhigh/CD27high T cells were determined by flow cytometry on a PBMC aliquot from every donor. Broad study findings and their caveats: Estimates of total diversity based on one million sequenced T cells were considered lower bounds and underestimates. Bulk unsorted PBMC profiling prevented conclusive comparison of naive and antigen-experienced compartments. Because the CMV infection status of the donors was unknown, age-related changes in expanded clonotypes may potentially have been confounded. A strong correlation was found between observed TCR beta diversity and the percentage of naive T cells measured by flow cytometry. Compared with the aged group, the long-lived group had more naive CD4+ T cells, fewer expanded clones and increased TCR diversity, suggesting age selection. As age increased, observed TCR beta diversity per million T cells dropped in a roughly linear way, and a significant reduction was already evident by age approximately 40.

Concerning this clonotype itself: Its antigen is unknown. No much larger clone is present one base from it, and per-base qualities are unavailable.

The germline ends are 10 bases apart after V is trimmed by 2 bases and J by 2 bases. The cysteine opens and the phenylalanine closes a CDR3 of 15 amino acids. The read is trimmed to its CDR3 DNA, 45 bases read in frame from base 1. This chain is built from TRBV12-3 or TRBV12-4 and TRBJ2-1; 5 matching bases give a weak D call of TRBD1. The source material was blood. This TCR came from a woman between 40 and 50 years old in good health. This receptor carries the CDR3 CASSLSGLTYNEQFF. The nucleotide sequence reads TGTGCCAGCAGTTTATCAGGGCTTACCTACAATGAGCAGTTCTTC.